The next 30 T cell receptor beta chains were all read from a single sample in a study of T cell changes during pregnancy in multiple sclerosis. Assay: immunoSEQ multiplex PCR; the TCRdb copy retains only in-frame clones and omits some. In the table there are some 58,000 clones, around 97% of which are singletons. Here the sequenced sample was CD8+ T cells from peripheral blood mononuclear cells, taken after pregnancy. These receptors were taken from a female donor with multiple sclerosis, enrolled in a pregnancy study.

The chain is built from TRBV27 and TRBJ2-3; D is unclear. The CDR3 has 14 amino acids. Germline values: CDR1 MNHEY, CDR2 SMNVEV (reference sequence). V gave up 3 bases and J gave up 6 bases, with 13 bases separating them. The DNA for the CDR3 is TGTGCCAGCAGTTTCTCCGTAGATGCGGATACGCAGTATTTT. Its translation is CASSFSVDADTQYF.

The chain combines TRBV30 with TRBJ1-1; D unclear. The ends were cut back, 3 bases at V and 1 base at J, with 15 bases in the middle. There are 15 residues in the CDR3. The germline CDR1 and CDR2 sequences are GTSNPN and SVGIG (reference sequence). Here the CDR3 DNA reads TGTGCCTGGAGGGTCCTAACCTTACGGAACACTGAAGCTTTCTTT. Translated: CAWRVLTLRNTEAFF.

CDR3 sequence reads: CASSLSGMGNEQFF. The CDR3, as DNA: TGTGCCAGCAGCTTAAGCGGGATGGGGAATGAGCAGTTCTTC. The chain carries TRBV7-2 and TRBJ2-1, with TRBD2 identical over 7 bases. The CDR3 length is 14 residues. With 2 bases clipped from V and 7 bases from J, the junction kept 5 bases outside the gene matches. In germline, CDR1 is SGHTA, CDR2 FQGNSA.

V usage is TRBV27 and J usage is TRBJ2-3, with TRBD2 as a possible D gene (6 bases). Trimming pared 5 bases from V and 4 bases from J, leaving 16 bases between. In germline, CDR1 is MNHEY, CDR2 SMNVEV (reference sequence). The CDR3 has 15 residues. The CDR3 nucleotides read TGTGCCAGCAGTCCTCTAACGGGGAGGTCAGATACGCAGTATTTT. Translation: CASSPLTGRSDTQYF.

This chain connects TRBV7-8 to TRBJ1-4; maybe TRBD1 (6 bases). Trimming removed 5 bases at V and 9 bases at J, with 16 bases between. Germline CDR1 SGHVS, CDR2 FQNEAQ. This CDR3 region has 14 residues. The CDR3 loop reads CASSPRTEQKKLFF. CDR3 DNA: TGTGCCAGCAGCCCCCGGACAGAGCAAAAAAAACTGTTTTTT.

The chain uses TRBV27 and TRBJ1-1; TRBD1 aligns across 7 bases. V shed 5 bases, J shed 6 bases, and the junction held 9 bases outside the gene matches. Germline V gene lookup returns CDR1 MNHEY and CDR2 SMNVEV (reference sequence). This CDR3 comprises 14 residues. This chain's CDR3 is CASSLQGGVAEAFF. As DNA, the CDR3 is TGTGCCAGCAGTCTCCAGGGGGGCGTCGCTGAAGCTTTCTTT.

This chain uses TRBV27 with TRBJ2-1; 11 nucleotides align to TRBD2. Losses at the gene ends were 3 bases for V and 7 bases for J; bases not matched to a gene: 5. The length of the CDR3 is 15 residues. The germline V gene has CDR1 MNHEY and CDR2 SMNVEV (reference sequence). The chain's CDR3 is CASSFIAGGPNEQFF. The CDR3 bases are TGTGCCAGCAGTTTTATAGCGGGAGGGCCAAATGAGCAGTTCTTC.

The chain employs TRBV29-1 and TRBJ2-1; possible D gene TRBD1, 7 bases. Germline V gives CDR1 SQVTM, CDR2 ANQGSEA. V was cut by 6 bases and J by 5 bases, with 17 bases left in between. The CDR3 has 14 residues. CDR3 protein: CSVEGQGVDNEQFF. CDR3 sequence (DNA): TGCAGCGTGGAGGGCCAGGGGGTAGACAATGAGCAGTTCTTC.

This clone rates as medium-sized. This chain links TRBV27 with TRBJ1-2, with D uncertain. V lost 3 bases, J lost 4 bases, and 9 bases lay in between. Per the germline V gene, CDR1 is MNHEY and CDR2 is SMNVEV (reference sequence). The CDR3 covers 13 residues. In DNA, the CDR3 is TGTGCCAGCAGTTTTACAGCTCTCTATGGCTACACCTTC. Its protein is CASSFTALYGYTF.

The chain couples TRBV12-5 to TRBJ2-1; a possible D gene is TRBD2 (7 bases). With 6 bases removed from V and 5 bases from J, the gap between germline ends came to 14 bases. This CDR3 is 14 amino acids long. From germline, CDR1 is LGHNT and CDR2 FRNRAP. The CDR3 reads CASGWGGGDNEQFF. CDR3 coding DNA: TGTGCTAGTGGATGGGGAGGGGGGGACAATGAGCAGTTCTTC.

The CDR3 loop reads CASSPNSGRRTDTQYF. The CDR3 DNA sequence: TGCGCCAGCAGCCCAAATAGCGGGAGGCGCACAGATACGCAGTATTTT. The rearrangement uses TRBV5-1 and TRBJ2-3, with 10 bases that match TRBD2. Unmatched junction bases numbered 6, after V lost 4 bases and J lost 1 base. This CDR3 region has 16 residues. CDR1 is SGHRS, CDR2 YFSETQ, per germline. Variable domain in full (rest from reference TRBV5-1 and TRBJ2-3): KAGVTQTPRYLIKTRGQQVTLSCSPISGHRSVSWYQQTPGQGLQFLFEYFSETQRNKGNFPGRFSGRQFSNSRSEMNVSTLELGDSALYLCASSPNSGRRTDTQYFGPGTRLTVL.

This clone was detected only once. The chain joins TRBV15 to TRBJ1-5, with D possibly being TRBD1 (5 bases). Deletions cut 7 bases from V and 5 bases from J, with 15 bases between. The CDR3 spans 14 residues. Germline V gene sequence: CDR1 LNHNV, CDR2 YYDKDF (reference sequence). CDR3 DNA: TGTGCCACCAAACAGGAGGGCTCCGATCAGCCCCAGCATTTT. Protein: CATKQEGSDQPQHF.

This chain links TRBV27 with TRBJ2-7, with 10 bases that match TRBD2. The CDR3 extends over 14 amino acids. V was pared by 6 bases and J by 3 bases, with 5 bases of the junction left unmatched. CDR1 and CDR2 (germline): MNHEY, SMNVEV (reference sequence). The CDR3 bases are TGTGCCAGCAGCCTAGCGGGAGTTAACTACGAGCAGTACTTC. It yields the protein CASSLAGVNYEQYF.

The chain carries TRBV7-2 and TRBJ2-7, with D perhaps matching TRBD2 (6 bases). Germline lookup yields CDR1 SGHTA and CDR2 FQGNSA. There are 14 residues in the CDR3. V gave up 5 bases and J gave up 3 bases, with 14 bases separating them. The CDR3 here is CASSPGVNGYEQYF. The DNA of the CDR3 is TGTGCCAGCAGCCCGGGGGTGAATGGCTACGAGCAGTACTTC.

The CDR3 DNA reads TGTGCCAGTAGTCTTCCGGGACTAGCGGGAGTCAATGAGCAGTTCTTC. Its translation is CASSLPGLAGVNEQFF. The V and J genes are TRBV19 and TRBJ2-1, with 14 positions matching TRBD2. CDR3 length equals 16 residues. Losses at the gene ends were 5 bases for V and 6 bases for J; bases not matched to a gene: 6. Germline lookup yields CDR1 LNHDA and CDR2 SQIVND (reference sequence).

The genes are TRBV25-1 and TRBJ2-2; 9 nucleotides agree with TRBD2. CDR1 is MGHDK, CDR2 SYGVNS, per germline. This CDR3 contains 17 residues. V was clipped by 1 base and J by 6 bases; unmatched bases: 9. The DNA for the CDR3 is TGTGCCAGCAGTGAATCCCTGGGAAGCGGGAGGCCCGGGGAGCTGTTTTTT. It translates to CASSESLGSGRPGELFF.

This chain uses TRBV5-1 with TRBJ2-1; 10 nucleotides align to TRBD1. Trimming cost V 4 bases and J 6 bases; bases outside gene matches: 10. Germline CDR1 and CDR2: SGHRS and YFSETQ. The CDR3 runs to 16 residues. The CDR3 DNA reads TGCGCCAGCAGCCCCACCGACAGGGGGCTAGGCAATGAGCAGTTCTTC. Its translation is CASSPTDRGLGNEQFF. Complete variable domain (other parts from reference TRBV5-1 and TRBJ2-1): KAGVTQTPRYLIKTRGQQVTLSCSPISGHRSVSWYQQTPGQGLQFLFEYFSETQRNKGNFPGRFSGRQFSNSRSEMNVSTLELGDSALYLCASSPTDRGLGNEQFFGPGTRLTVL.

The chain recombines TRBV7-9 with TRBJ2-7; D might be TRBD2 (5 bases). Germline V gene lookup returns CDR1 SEHNR and CDR2 FQNEAQ (reference sequence). Trimming shortened V by 5 bases and J by 1 base, and 15 bases separated the two germline ends. CDR3 length: 15 amino acids. As DNA, the CDR3 is TGTGCCAGCAGCGGCACCGGGATGCTGTCCTACGAGCAGTACTTC. This codes for CASSGTGMLSYEQYF.

Only one count was recorded for this clone. The chain carries TRBV6-5 and TRBJ2-2; 10 bases map to TRBD1. The CDR3 is made up of 13 amino acids. Germline V gene data show CDR1 as MNHEY and CDR2 as SVGAGI. After removal of 11 bases from V and 4 bases from J, the junction contained 4 bases not matched to a gene. The chain's CDR3 is CAVGTGVTGELFF. Written as DNA, the CDR3 is TGTGCCGTCGGGACAGGGGTCACCGGGGAGCTGTTTTTT.

The rearrangement uses TRBV27 and TRBJ1-6; D is ambiguous. V was clipped by 6 bases and J by 3 bases, with 6 bases between them. From germline, CDR1 is MNHEY and CDR2 SMNVEV (reference sequence). This CDR3 comprises 13 residues. The CDR3 region is CASSPIYNSPLHF. The CDR3 coding sequence is TGTGCCAGCAGCCCTATCTATAATTCACCCCTCCACTTT.

This sequence joins TRBV7-9 and TRBJ2-3, with D possibly TRBD2 on 6 matching bases. With 4 bases removed from V and 4 bases from J, the gap between germline ends came to 18 bases. The germline V gene encodes CDR1 SEHNR and CDR2 FQNEAQ (reference sequence). This CDR3 region has 16 residues. CDR3 amino acids: CASSYNPGRRADTQYF. In DNA form, the CDR3 reads TGTGCCAGCAGCTACAACCCGGGACGGAGGGCAGATACGCAGTATTTT.

The chain uses TRBV6-6 and TRBJ1-1; D remains unclear. The CDR3 runs to 15 residues. Germline assignment: CDR1 MNHNY and CDR2 SVGAGI (reference sequence). The ends were cut back, 0 bases at V and 1 base at J, with 9 bases in the middle. The CDR3: CASSYSLSTNTEAFF. The CDR3 bases are TGTGCCAGCAGTTACTCGCTCAGTACGAACACTGAAGCTTTCTTT.

This sequence joins TRBV19 and TRBJ2-6; D gene uncertain. In germline, CDR1 is LNHDA, CDR2 SQIVND (reference sequence). V was cut by 2 bases and J by 2 bases, with 4 bases left in between. The CDR3 is made up of 14 amino acids. The CDR3 bases are TGTGCCAGTAGTATAACAACTGGGGCCAACGTCCTGACTTTC. It encodes CASSITTGANVLTF.

The rearrangement uses TRBV27 and TRBJ2-1, with TRBD2 matching over 7 bases. CDR3 size: 16 residues. Germline V gene sequence: CDR1 MNHEY, CDR2 SMNVEV (reference sequence). The ends lost 1 base at V and 7 bases at J; junction bases unmatched: 10. The CDR3 here is CASSLLERDGVNEQFF. CDR3 DNA: TGTGCCAGCAGTTTATTAGAGCGGGATGGCGTAAATGAGCAGTTCTTC.

The chain carries TRBV30 and TRBJ2-1; TRBD2 is a possible D gene (5 bases). The V and J ends lost 4 bases and 5 bases respectively, with 12 bases between them. This CDR3 region has 13 residues. CDR1 and CDR2 from the germline V gene are GTSNPN and SVGIG (reference sequence). This CDR3 is CAWNPGVDNEQFF. The CDR3 nucleotides are TGTGCCTGGAACCCCGGGGTGGACAATGAGCAGTTCTTC.

V gene TRBV5-5 combines with J gene TRBJ2-1, with 7 bases that match TRBD1. Germline trimming cut 6 bases from V and 5 bases from J; bases unmatched to any gene: 8. The CDR3 is 14 amino acids. Per the germline V gene, CDR1 is SGHKS and CDR2 is YYEKEE (reference sequence). The CDR3 is CASNAPTGHNEQFF. DNA for the CDR3: TGTGCCAGCAATGCCCCGACAGGGCACAATGAGCAGTTCTTC.

The chain combines TRBV27 with TRBJ2-7, with D tentatively TRBD2 (7 bases). CDR1 is MNHEY and CDR2 is SMNVEV in the germline V gene (reference sequence). The CDR3 covers 14 residues. V was cut by 6 bases and J by 3 bases, with 15 bases left in between. For the CDR3, the DNA is TGTGCCAGCAGCCCCCGGGGGGCGGTCTACGAGCAGTACTTC. This sequence encodes CASSPRGAVYEQYF.

This clone was seen a few times. The chain combines TRBV19 with TRBJ2-1; 8 bases fit TRBD2. The CDR3 contains 17 residues. Germline assignment: CDR1 LNHDA and CDR2 SQIVND (reference sequence). V was pared by 3 bases and J by 5 bases, with 12 bases of the junction left unmatched. The CDR3 DNA reads as TGTGCCAGTAGTATTGCTTCAGCGGGAGATCTCCACAATGAGCAGTTCTTC. This encodes CASSIASAGDLHNEQFF.

The chain combines TRBV14 with TRBJ1-4; maybe TRBD1 (5 bases). Germline loops: CDR1 SGHDN, CDR2 FVKESK. Trimming pared 0 bases from V and 7 bases from J, leaving 15 bases between. The CDR3 has 16 residues. The CDR3 DNA reads TGTGCCAGCAGCCAAGATGGGGCCCAGTTGGGTGAAAAACTGTTTTTT. Its translation is CASSQDGAQLGEKLFF.

V is TRBV11-3 and J is TRBJ2-1; TRBD2 matches 9 bases. Germline assignment: CDR1 SGHNT and CDR2 YENEEA. V gave up 1 base and J gave up 0 bases; unmatched junction bases: 1. The CDR3 runs 16 residues. CDR3 loop: CASSLGLAASYNEQFF. The CDR3 nucleotides are TGTGCCAGCAGCTTAGGACTAGCGGCCTCCTACAATGAGCAGTTCTTC.